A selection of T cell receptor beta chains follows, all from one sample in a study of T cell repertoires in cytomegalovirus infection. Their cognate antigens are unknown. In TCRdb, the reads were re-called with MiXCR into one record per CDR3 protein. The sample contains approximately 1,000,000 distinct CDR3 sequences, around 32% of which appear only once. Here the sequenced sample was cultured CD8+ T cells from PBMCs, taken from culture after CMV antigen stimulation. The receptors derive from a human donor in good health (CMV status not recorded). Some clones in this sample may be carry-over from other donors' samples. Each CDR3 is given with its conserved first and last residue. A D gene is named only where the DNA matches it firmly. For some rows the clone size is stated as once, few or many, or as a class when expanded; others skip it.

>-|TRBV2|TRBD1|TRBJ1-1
CASATGEVAEAFF
TGTGCCAGTGCGACAGGGGAAGTCGCTGAAGCTTTCTTT
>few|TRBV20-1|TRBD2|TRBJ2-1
CSASLLRGGYNEQFF
TGCAGTGCTAGTCTTCTCCGGGGGGGATACAATGAGCAGTTCTTC
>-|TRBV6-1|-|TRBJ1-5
CASSELRTGNQPQHF
TGTGCCAGCAGTGAATTACGGACAGGCAATCAGCCCCAGCATTTT
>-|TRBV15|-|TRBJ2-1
CATSRTASYNEQFF
TGTGCCACCAGCAGGACAGCCTCCTACAATGAGCAGTTCTTC
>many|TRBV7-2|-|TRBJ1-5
CASSSGRVDQPQHF
TGTGCCAGCAGCTCTGGGAGGGTGGATCAGCCCCAGCATTTT
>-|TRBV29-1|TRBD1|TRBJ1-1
CSVDFWTGENTEAFF
TGCAGCGTTGATTTTTGGACAGGGGAGAACACTGAAGCTTTCTTT
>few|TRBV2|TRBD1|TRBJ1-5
CATPLGPGTGSKPQHF
TGTGCCACCCCGCTCGGCCCGGGGACAGGCTCCAAGCCCCAGCATTTT
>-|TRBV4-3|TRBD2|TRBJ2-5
CASSQEAGAQETQYF
TGCGCCAGCAGCCAAGAAGCGGGGGCACAAGAGACCCAGTACTTC
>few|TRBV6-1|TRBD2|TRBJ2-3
CATSGGEDTQYF
TGTGCCACCTCGGGGGGAGAAGATACGCAGTATTTT
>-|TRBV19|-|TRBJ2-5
CASISGDQETQYF
TGTGCCAGTATTTCCGGGGACCAAGAGACCCAGTACTTC
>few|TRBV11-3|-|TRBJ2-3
CASSGSGAVSTDTQYF
TGTGCCAGCAGCGGGTCGGGGGCTGTCAGCACAGATACGCAGTATTTT
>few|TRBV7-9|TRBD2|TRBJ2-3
CASSPASGGPEDTQYF
TGTGCCAGCAGTCCCGCTAGCGGGGGGCCGGAGGATACGCAGTATTTT
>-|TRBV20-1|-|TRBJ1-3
CSASLLSEPGNTIYF
TGCAGTGCTAGTCTTCTTTCGGAGCCGGGAAACACCATATATTTT
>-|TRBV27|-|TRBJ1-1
CASYPVGSTTVGGWAPEAFF
TGTGCCAGCTACCCGGTTGGCTCCACCACGGTGGGGGGGTGGGCCCCTGAAGCTTTCTTT
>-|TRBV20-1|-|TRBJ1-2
CSARVSGSYTF
TGCAGTGCTAGAGTATCAGGGAGCTACACCTTC
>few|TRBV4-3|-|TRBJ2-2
CASSQRDRFENTGELFF
TGCGCCAGCAGCCAAAGGGACCGATTTGAAAACACCGGGGAGCTGTTTTTT
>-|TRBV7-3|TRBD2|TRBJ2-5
CASTPTSGSQETQYF
TGTGCCAGCACCCCGACTAGCGGAAGCCAAGAGACCCAGTACTTC
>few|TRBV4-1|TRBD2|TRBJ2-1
CASSSGTREFF
TGCGCCAGCAGCTCCGGGACTAGAGAGTTCTTC
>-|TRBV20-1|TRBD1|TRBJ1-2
CSARNQTGGGGYTF
TGCAGTGCTAGAAACCAGACAGGGGGCGGTGGCTACACCTTC
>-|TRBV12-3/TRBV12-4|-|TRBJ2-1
CASSQAPRINEQFF
TGTGCCAGCAGTCAAGCCCCGAGGATTAATGAGCAGTTCTTC
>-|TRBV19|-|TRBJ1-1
CASSPAAASVTEAFF
TGTGCCAGTAGTCCGGCGGCAGCCTCCGTGACTGAAGCTTTCTTT
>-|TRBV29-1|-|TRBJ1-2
CSVEVRRGYTF
TGCAGCGTTGAAGTCCGTCGGGGCTACACCTTC
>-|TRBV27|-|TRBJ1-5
CASSPYKLNQPQHF
TGTGCCAGCAGTCCATACAAGCTCAATCAGCCCCAGCATTTT
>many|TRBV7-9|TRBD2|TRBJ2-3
CASSLVSGASTDTQYF
TGTGCCAGCAGCTTAGTCAGCGGGGCCTCCACAGATACGCAGTATTTT
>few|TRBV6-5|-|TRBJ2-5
CASSYSADKETQYF
TGTGCCAGCAGTTACTCGGCAGATAAAGAGACCCAGTACTTC
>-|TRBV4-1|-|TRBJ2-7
CASSQVNGVTYEQYF
TGCGCCAGCAGCCAAGTCAACGGGGTCACCTACGAGCAGTACTTC
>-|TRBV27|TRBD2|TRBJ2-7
CANSSLTSGGYEQYF
TGTGCCAACAGTTCTTTGACTAGCGGGGGATACGAGCAGTACTTC
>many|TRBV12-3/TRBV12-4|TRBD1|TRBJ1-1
CASSPRDREGTEAFF
TGTGCCAGCAGTCCCCGGGACAGGGAAGGCACTGAAGCTTTCTTT
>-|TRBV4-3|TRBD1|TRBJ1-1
CASSLLYPPQGSVEAFF
TGCGCCAGCAGCCTCTTGTATCCCCCACAGGGGAGTGTTGAAGCTTTCTTT
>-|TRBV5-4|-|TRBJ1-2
CASSLQGQINYGYTF
TGTGCCAGCAGCCTCCAGGGACAAATTAACTATGGCTACACCTTC
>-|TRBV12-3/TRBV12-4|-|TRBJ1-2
CASRYGRVGAVYGYTF
TGTGCCAGCAGATACGGCAGGGTGGGCGCCGTCTATGGCTACACCTTC
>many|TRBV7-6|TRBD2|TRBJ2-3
CASSSKAGGISTDTQYF
TGTGCCAGCAGCTCAAAAGCGGGGGGAATTAGCACAGATACGCAGTATTTT
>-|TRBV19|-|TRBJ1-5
CASETGFNQPQHF
TGTGCCAGTGAGACAGGCTTCAATCAGCCCCAGCATTTT
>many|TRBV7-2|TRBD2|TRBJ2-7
CASSLIDLAAEEQYF
TGTGCCAGCAGCTTAATCGATCTAGCGGCAGAGGAGCAGTACTTC
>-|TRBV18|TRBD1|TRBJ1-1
CVSSHPDRGDTEAFF
TGTGTCAGCTCACACCCCGACAGGGGGGACACTGAAGCTTTCTTT
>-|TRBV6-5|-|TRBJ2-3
CASSYHPASADTQYF
TGTGCCAGCAGTTACCACCCGGCTAGTGCAGATACGCAGTATTTT
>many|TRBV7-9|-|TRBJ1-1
CASSSTAQLPNTEAFF
TGTGCCAGCAGCTCTACCGCGCAACTACCTAACACTGAAGCTTTCTTT
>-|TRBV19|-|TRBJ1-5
CASRTGFEPQHF
TGTGCCAGTAGAACTGGTTTTGAGCCCCAGCATTTT
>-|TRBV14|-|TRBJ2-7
CASSQDPQGQTYEQYF
TGTGCCAGCAGCCAAGATCCCCAGGGGCAGACCTACGAGCAGTACTTC
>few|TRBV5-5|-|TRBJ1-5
CASRRTASNQPQHF
TGTGCCAGCAGGCGGACCGCGAGCAATCAGCCCCAGCATTTT
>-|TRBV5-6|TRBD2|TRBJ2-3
CASSMGPGLAGPDTQYF
TGTGCCAGCAGCATGGGGCCGGGACTAGCGGGTCCCGATACGCAGTATTTT
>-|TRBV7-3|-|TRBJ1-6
CASSLEGRGRSPLHF
TGTGCCAGCAGCTTAGAGGGCAGGGGTCGGTCACCCCTCCACTTT
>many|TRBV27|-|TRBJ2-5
CASSPRGRGTLPSETQYF
TGTGCCAGCAGTCCCCGAGGGCGGGGAACACTCCCTTCGGAGACCCAGTACTTC
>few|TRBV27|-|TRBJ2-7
CASSAGQYYEQYF
TGTGCCAGCAGTGCAGGACAATACTACGAGCAGTACTTC
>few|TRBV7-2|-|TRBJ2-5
CASSGRGGIGGETQYF
TGTGCCAGCAGCGGCCGAGGGGGGATCGGGGGGGAGACCCAGTACTTC
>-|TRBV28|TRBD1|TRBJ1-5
CATGGGGGHQPQHF
TGTGCCACCGGGGGGGGAGGGGGCCATCAGCCCCAGCATTTT
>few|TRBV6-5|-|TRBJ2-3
CASSYSGLIPDTQYF
TGTGCCAGCAGTTACTCGGGTCTAATCCCAGATACGCAGTATTTT
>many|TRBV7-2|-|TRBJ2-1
CASRLPGWYEQFF
TGTGCCAGCAGGCTCCCGGGGTGGTATGAGCAGTTCTTC
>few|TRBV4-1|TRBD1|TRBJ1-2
CASSQETGAGYTF
TGCGCCAGCAGCCAAGAGACAGGGGCTGGCTACACCTTC
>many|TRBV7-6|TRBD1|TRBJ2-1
CASSLDWQGADNEQFF
TGTGCCAGCAGCTTAGACTGGCAGGGGGCCGACAATGAGCAGTTCTTC
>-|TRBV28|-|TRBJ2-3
CASKGLPTYTQYF
TGTGCCAGCAAAGGACTACCGACTTATACGCAGTATTTT
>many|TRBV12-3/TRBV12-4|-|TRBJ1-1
CASISARDTEAFF
TGTGCCAGCATTTCGGCTCGGGACACTGAAGCTTTCTTT
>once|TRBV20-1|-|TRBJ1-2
CSARDTKEVNYGYTF
TGCAGTGCTAGAGATACCAAGGAGGTTAACTATGGCTACACCTTC
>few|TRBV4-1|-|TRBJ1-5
CASSRPGNYQPQHF
TGCGCCAGCAGCCGTCCAGGGAATTATCAGCCCCAGCATTTT
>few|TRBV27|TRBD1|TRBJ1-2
CASSLAGQGLYGYTF
TGTGCCAGCAGTTTAGCGGGACAGGGACTCTATGGCTACACCTTC
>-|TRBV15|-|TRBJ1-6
CATSRYRSSYNSPLHF
TGTGCCACCAGCAGATACAGGAGCTCCTATAATTCACCCCTCCACTTT